This TCR beta chain was captured by sequencing in a study of blood T cell repertoires in COVID-19. Across the study: Sites across the United States, Italy and Spain contributed samples from acute and convalescent COVID-19. PBMCs, B-cell-depleted T cells, or T cells were the source of the cDNA or gDNA that made up the material.

The V segment lost 4 bases and the J segment 5 bases; nucleotides outside the gene matches: 5. Germline CDR1 reads MGHRA; CDR2 reads YSYEKL. The CDR3 consists of 14 residues. In the original processing: From reference gene primer amplification, estimates of nucleated cell counts were derived. Clones were read by immunoSEQ multiplex PCR, and TCRdb kept only the in-frame ones, dropping some. The V and J calls and clone size come from that table; D and trimming were worked out from the DNA. The repertoire holds about 140,000 clones, with roughly 80% as singletons. Sequencing was performed on peripheral blood. This TCR came from a woman aged 60-70 years with acute or convalescent COVID-19. The chain links TRBV4-1 to TRBJ1-1; 9 bases match TRBD1. The CDR3 reads CASSRDRVGTEAFF. The CDR3 bases are TGCGCCAGCAGCCGGGACAGGGTAGGGACTGAAGCTTTCTTT.